This T cell receptor (beta chain) was sequenced in a study of cytomegalovirus exposure and HLA in healthy donors. Germline V gives CDR1 MDHEN, CDR2 SYDVKM. Trimming cost V 5 bases and J 5 bases; bases outside gene matches: 12. CDR3 length: 15 residues. Use of 60 Vbeta and 13 Jbeta primers characterized the PCR. Measured with immunoSEQ multiplex PCR; TCRdb has only the in-frame clones, and not every one. The table shows some 150,000 clones, with 75% to 85% occurring only once. General study points: There was a cluster of highly shared sequence variants that was likely a sequencing artifact.

Worth noting for this clone: Its antigen is as yet unknown.

The chain is built from TRBV28 and TRBJ2-7; 7 bases line up with TRBD1. This clonotype originated in a man aged 25 to 40 in good health and CMV-seronegative. Sample: PBMCs. The CDR3 bases are TGTGCCAGCAGTCGTACGGGACAGCCGCGGGACGAGCAGTACTTC. Protein product: CASSRTGQPRDEQYF.